A single sample gave rise to the 21 T cell receptor beta chains below, sequenced in a study of identical twins. TCRdb re-called the 5' RACE reads through MiXCR, storing one row per CDR3 protein. The table lists 1.5 million to 2 million distinct CDR3 sequences, roughly a third of them singletons. Sequenced: cord blood. These receptors came from a newborn girl in good health.

The chain links TRBV11-2 to TRBJ2-4; 9 positions agree with TRBD2. The germline V gene encodes CDR1 SGHAT and CDR2 FQNNGV. CDR3 length: 20 residues. The trim removed 1 base at V and 0 bases at J, leaving 13 bases unmatched. CDR3 in amino acids: CASSLGASGGLVLAKNIQYF. The CDR3 DNA follows: TGTGCCAGCAGCTTAGGAGCCAGCGGGGGGCTCGTTTTAGCCAAAAACATTCAGTACTTC.

V and J are TRBV20-1 and TRBJ2-3; possible D gene TRBD1, 6 bases. Germline lookup yields CDR1 DFQATT and CDR2 SNEGSKA (reference sequence). The CDR3 consists of 14 residues. V was cut by 7 bases and J by 3 bases, with 17 bases left in between. CDR3 residues: CSVPRTEGTDTQYF. The CDR3 DNA follows: TGCAGTGTCCCCCGGACAGAGGGGACAGATACGCAGTATTTT.

A note on this clonotype: The conserved final phenylalanine or tryptophan is absent from the CDR3, which likely points to a read error. The genes are TRBV7-9 and TRBJ2-7, with D tentatively TRBD2 (5 bases). The DNA end favors TRBJ2-4, so the J call may be wrong. Germline V gives CDR1 SEHNR, CDR2 FQNEAQ (reference sequence). The CDR3 loop spans 15 amino acids. The CDR3 sequence: CASSLDGVAKNIQYL. Here the CDR3 DNA reads TGTGCCAGCAGCTTAGACGGGGTAGCCAAAAACATTCAGTACTTG.

The genes are TRBV18 and TRBJ2-2; no firm D call. In germline, CDR1 is KGHSH, CDR2 LQKENI. Trimming removed 0 bases at V and 7 bases at J, with 3 bases between. CDR3 length: 12 amino acids. The CDR3 nucleotides read TGTGCCAGCTCACCACCGCACGGGGAGCTGTTTTTT. This sequence encodes CASSPPHGELFF.

The chain has TRBV30 and TRBJ2-4; D gene ambiguous. CDR1 and CDR2 from the germline V gene are GTSNPN and SVGIG (reference sequence). The CDR3 length is 15 residues. With 0 bases removed from V and 3 bases from J, the gap between germline ends came to 12 bases. CDR3 sequence (DNA): TGTGCCTGGAGTGTACACGAGGAACTCAAAAACATTCAGTACTTC. This gives the protein CAWSVHEELKNIQYF.

The chain is built from TRBV10-2 and TRBJ2-7, with D possibly called TRBD1 or TRBD2 (6 bases each). Germline lookup yields CDR1 WSHSY and CDR2 SAAADI. Trimming left V 2 bases short and J 13 bases short, with 12 bases between. The CDR3 runs to 11 residues. The CDR3 nucleotides read TGCGCCAGCAGTGAGATGGAGGGGGTCTACTTC. Protein sequence: CASSEMEGVYF.

The CDR3 DNA is TGTGCCATCAGGAGGGACGGGGTTGATTCACCCCTCCACTTT. Translating it yields CAIRRDGVDSPLHF. The chain carries TRBV10-3 and TRBJ1-6; maybe TRBD1 (5 bases). The CDR3 is 14 residues long. Deletions cut 6 bases from V and 8 bases from J, with 14 bases between. Germline loops: CDR1 ENHRY, CDR2 SYGVKD.

This clonotype was seen a few times. The J gene is TRBJ2-1, the V gene TRBV5-1, with D perhaps matching TRBD1 (5 bases). This CDR3 contains 14 residues. CDR1 and CDR2 from the germline V gene are SGHRS and YFSETQ. Trimming pared 0 bases from V and 10 bases from J, leaving 14 bases between. CDR3 residues: CASSLGPGKTEQFF. In DNA form, the CDR3 reads TGCGCCAGCAGCTTGGGCCCAGGGAAGACAGAGCAGTTCTTC.

This clonotype has more than one count but fewer than ten. This chain connects TRBV5-6 to TRBJ2-1; the D gene could be TRBD1 or TRBD2 (5 bases each). V was pared by 2 bases and J by 2 bases, with 23 bases between. The CDR3 runs to 19 residues. The germline CDR1 and CDR2 sequences are SGHDT and YYEEEE. DNA of the CDR3: TGTGCCAGCAGCTTTAATCGCGGAGGCCGGGACCCCACCTACAATGAGCAGTTCTTC. It yields the protein CASSFNRGGRDPTYNEQFF.

About this clonotype itself: Sequence at one end of the junction differs from germline and may be a read error. V and J are TRBV4-2 and TRBJ2-1, with 11 positions matching TRBD2. Germline lookup yields CDR1 LGHNA and CDR2 YNFKEQ. CDR3 length: 16 amino acids. The CDR3 sequence: CVSSQVAGGSYNEQFF. CDR3 bases: TGTGTCAGCAGCCAAGTAGCGGGAGGGTCCTACAATGAGCAGTTCTTC.

A word on this clonotype: Just one base apart from a much larger clone, this may be a read error. The chain couples TRBV5-1 to TRBJ1-2; D not resolved. This CDR3 spans 13 amino acids. Germline V gene data show CDR1 as SGHRS and CDR2 as YFSETQ. The CDR3 spells CASGLVDNYGYTF. CDR3 coding DNA: TGCGCCAGCGGCTTGGTGGATAACTATGGCTACACCTTC.

The chain combines TRBV10-3 with TRBJ2-3, with 13 bases lining up with TRBD2. This CDR3 has 16 amino acids. Trimming removed 6 bases from V and 3 bases from J; junction bases left unmatched: 6. Germline V gene data show CDR1 as ENHRY and CDR2 as SYGVKD. The CDR3 bases are TGTGCCATCAGCCGGACTAGCGGGGGCCCAACAGATACGCAGTATTTT. Translating it yields CAISRTSGGPTDTQYF.

J is TRBJ2-5 and V is TRBV28, with 13 bases matching TRBD2. CDR1 and CDR2 from the germline V gene are MDHEN and SYDVKM. The J segment lost 4 bases and the V segment lost 1 base, leaving 6 bases of the junction unmatched. This CDR3 is 17 amino acids long. CDR3 region: CASSLSGLAGVRETQYF. The CDR3 bases are TGTGCCAGCAGTTTATCCGGACTAGCGGGAGTTCGAGAGACCCAGTACTTC.

This clonotype has a single count. The chain joins TRBV6-1 to TRBJ2-1; 9 nucleotides line up with TRBD2. V trimming: 7 bases; J trimming: 9 bases; junction bases outside the gene matches: 13. This CDR3 has 15 residues. In germline, CDR1 is MNHNS, CDR2 SASEGT. This CDR3 reads CASNQGTSISGEQFF. In DNA form, the CDR3 reads TGTGCCAGCAACCAGGGGACTAGCATTTCGGGTGAGCAGTTCTTC.

The table lists this clonotype with a count of one. J is TRBJ2-3 and V is TRBV6-1; maybe TRBD2 (5 bases). This CDR3 has 13 residues. Germline loops: CDR1 MNHNS, CDR2 SASEGT. Trimming removed 10 bases at V and 3 bases at J, with 14 bases between. This chain's CDR3 is CATDARRTDTQYF. The CDR3 nucleotides are TGTGCCACCGATGCCAGGAGGACAGATACGCAGTATTTT.

This clonotype came up a few times. The chain joins TRBV28 to TRBJ1-2; maybe TRBD1 (5 bases). The CDR3 covers 14 residues. Germline CDR1 reads MDHEN; CDR2 reads SYDVKM. Deletions cut 2 bases from V and 4 bases from J, with 11 bases between. The CDR3 DNA sequence: TGTGCCAGCAGTTTAGGGCACAGGACCTATGGCTACACCTTC. Translation: CASSLGHRTYGYTF.

The rearrangement joins TRBV11-2 to TRBJ2-1; no firm D call. The CDR3 runs to 13 residues. CDR1 is SGHAT and CDR2 is FQNNGV in the germline V gene. V gave up 8 bases and J gave up 4 bases, with 12 bases separating them. The chain's CDR3 is CASGEWEYNEQFF. For the CDR3, the DNA is TGTGCCAGCGGGGAATGGGAATACAATGAGCAGTTCTTC.

The chain is built from TRBV6-1 and TRBJ2-7; possibly TRBD2 for D (5 bases). V was trimmed by 2 bases and J by 2 bases, leaving 13 bases between them. The CDR3 sequence is 15 residues long. Germline lookup yields CDR1 MNHNS and CDR2 SASEGT. The CDR3 region is CASSESLGSPYEQYF. The CDR3 DNA sequence: TGTGCCAGCAGTGAAAGCCTGGGGAGCCCCTACGAGCAGTACTTC.

The chain couples TRBV24-1 to TRBJ2-1, with TRBD2 matching over 10 bases. Germline CDR1 KGHDR, CDR2 SFDVKD. CDR3 length equals 18 residues. V was clipped by 0 bases and J by 2 bases; unmatched bases: 6. CDR3 region: CATSDLRASGGTYNEQFF. The CDR3, as DNA: TGTGCCACCAGTGATTTGAGGGCTAGCGGGGGAACCTACAATGAGCAGTTCTTC.

The chain couples TRBV20-1 to TRBJ2-1, with TRBD2 matching over 13 bases. Germline CDR1 DFQATT, CDR2 SNEGSKA (reference sequence). This CDR3 region has 14 residues. V dropped 6 bases and J dropped 8; count of bases not matched to a gene: 7. The CDR3 is CSARTSGSLDEQFF. The CDR3 nucleotides are TGCAGTGCACGGACTAGCGGGAGTCTCGATGAGCAGTTCTTC.

This clonotype was detected ten times or more. One end of the junction varies from germline; a read error may be responsible. Written as DNA, the CDR3 is TGCGCCAGCAGCTTGACAGGTCCTAATGAAAAACTGTTTTTT. Residues: CASSLTGPNEKLFF. This chain uses TRBV12-3 or TRBV12-4 with TRBJ1-4; a possible D gene is TRBD1 (6 bases). The CDR3 is 14 residues long.